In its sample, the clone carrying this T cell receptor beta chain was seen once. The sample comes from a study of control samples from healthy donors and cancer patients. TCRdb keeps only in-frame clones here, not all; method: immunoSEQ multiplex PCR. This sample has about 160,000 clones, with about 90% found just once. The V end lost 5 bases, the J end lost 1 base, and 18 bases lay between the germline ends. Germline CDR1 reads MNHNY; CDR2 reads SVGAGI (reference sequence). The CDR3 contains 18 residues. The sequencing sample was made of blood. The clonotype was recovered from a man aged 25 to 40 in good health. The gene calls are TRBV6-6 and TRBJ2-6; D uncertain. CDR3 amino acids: CASSPRRTETSGANVLTF. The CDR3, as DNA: TGTGCCAGCAGTCCCAGGCGGACGGAAACATCTGGGGCCAACGTCCTGACTTTC.